This is a list of T cell receptor beta chains from one sample in a study of T cell responses to AZD1222 COVID-19 vaccine. Only in-frame clones appear in the TCRdb table, and some are missing; sequencing was by immunoSEQ multiplex PCR. This table has approximately 200,000 clones, around 87% appearing once. Sequencing used peripheral blood, obtained on day 0 of MenACWY control vaccination. These TCRs come from an adult in good health. The CDR3 runs from the conserved cysteine through the conserved F or W. Fields, in order: clone size, V gene, J gene, D gene, CDR3 protein, CDR3 DNA. A D gene is named only where the DNA matches it firmly. Not every row has a clone size; where given, it reads once, few, many or a size class.

NA,TRBV21-1,TRBJ2-3,NA,CASSKVRVSTDTQYF,TGTGCCAGCAGCAAAGTCAGGGTGAGCACAGATACGCAGTATTTT
NA,TRBV5-6,TRBJ1-3,NA,CASSLRGNIYGNTIYF,TGTGCCAGCAGCTTGAGGGGGAACATCTACGGAAACACCATATATTTT
few,TRBV19,TRBJ2-1,TRBD2,CASSEGLAADEQFF,TGTGCCAGTAGCGAGGGACTAGCGGCTGATGAGCAGTTCTTC
NA,TRBV7-9,TRBJ1-1,NA,CASSPLRGQSHTEAFF,TGTGCCAGCAGCCCCCTTCGTGGACAGAGTCACACTGAAGCTTTCTTT
NA,TRBV7-2,TRBJ1-5,NA,CASSFRADSNQPQHF,TGTGCCAGCAGCTTCCGGGCCGATAGCAATCAGCCCCAGCATTTT
NA,TRBV6-6,TRBJ1-1,NA,CASSYGRNTEAFF,TGTGCCAGCAGTTACGGTAGGAACACTGAAGCTTTCTTT
NA,TRBV2,TRBJ2-5,NA,CASSITRGGGETQYF,TGTGCCAGCAGTATAACCCGAGGCGGCGGAGAGACCCAGTACTTC
NA,TRBV7-2,TRBJ1-2,TRBD1,CATQGGPQGGYGYTF,TGTGCCACCCAGGGGGGTCCACAGGGGGGCTATGGCTACACCTTC
once,TRBV7-5,TRBJ1-1,NA,CARSLRAGCRNTEAFF,TGTGCCAGAAGTTTAAGGGCCGGTTGTAGGAACACTGAAGCTTTCTTT
NA,TRBV16,TRBJ1-5,NA,CASSPYREQPQHF,TGTGCCAGCAGCCCCTACAGGGAACAGCCCCAGCATTTT
NA,TRBV24-1,TRBJ2-1,TRBD1,CATSDLGGQNNEQFF,TGTGCCACCAGTGATTTGGGGGGACAGAACAATGAGCAGTTCTTC
NA,TRBV2,TRBJ1-1,NA,CASRERASNTEAFF,TGTGCCAGCAGGGAGAGGGCCTCGAACACTGAAGCTTTCTTT
NA,TRBV12-3/TRBV12-4,TRBJ1-2,NA,CASSLRGSYGYTF,TGTGCCAGCAGTTTAAGGGGAAGCTATGGCTACACCTTC
NA,TRBV9,TRBJ2-7,TRBD2,CASNGHTSGSGHEQYF,TGTGCCAGCAACGGACACACGAGCGGGAGCGGCCACGAGCAGTACTTC
NA,TRBV5-1,TRBJ1-6,NA,CASSPGRLGVSPLHF,TGCGCCAGCAGCCCCGGCAGGCTTGGGGTTTCACCCCTCCACTTT
NA,TRBV4-2,TRBJ2-1,TRBD2,CASSQFGDWRGAPGEQFF,TGTGCCAGCAGCCAATTTGGAGACTGGCGGGGGGCCCCGGGTGAGCAGTTCTTC
NA,TRBV5-1,TRBJ2-1,NA,CASSGRDFNEQFF,TGCGCCAGCAGCGGCCGGGACTTTAATGAGCAGTTCTTC
NA,TRBV7-9,TRBJ2-7,NA,CASSRDKSEQYF,TGTGCCAGCAGCCGGGACAAGAGCGAGCAGTACTTC
NA,TRBV5-6,TRBJ2-7,NA,CASSPGPNEQYF,TGTGCCAGCAGCCCGGGCCCTAACGAGCAGTACTTC
NA,TRBV5-6,TRBJ2-3,TRBD2,CASSWTSGGRTDTQYF,TGTGCCAGCAGCTGGACTAGCGGCGGGCGCACAGATACGCAGTATTTT
NA,TRBV14,TRBJ1-3,NA,CASSQASGGSGNTIYF,TGTGCCAGCAGCCAAGCCTCCGGAGGCTCTGGAAACACCATATATTTT
NA,TRBV2,TRBJ1-5,TRBD1,CASSETGGVGQPQHF,TGTGCCAGCAGTGAGACAGGGGGCGTCGGTCAGCCCCAGCATTTT
NA,TRBV4-2,TRBJ2-1,TRBD1,CASSPEGGSREQFF,TGTGCCAGCAGCCCAGAAGGGGGCAGTAGGGAGCAGTTCTTC
NA,TRBV27,TRBJ2-2,NA,CASSSGSGGELFF,TGTGCCAGCAGTTCAGGATCTGGCGGGGAGCTGTTTTTT
NA,TRBV12-3/TRBV12-4,TRBJ1-2,NA,CASSPTGYGYTF,TGTGCCAGCAGTCCGACGGGCTATGGCTACACCTTC
NA,TRBV5-1,TRBJ1-2,NA,CASTNPGVGYTF,TGCGCCAGCACGAACCCCGGAGTTGGCTACACCTTC